Below are 30 T cell receptor beta chains sequenced from a single sample in a study of T cells after yellow fever vaccination. A single record per CDR3 protein comes from TCRdb applying MiXCR to the 5' RACE reads. The repertoire includes 120,000 or so distinct CDR3 sequences, approximately 7.1% of them detected once, and 2.5% to 3% sits in the top ten. The material sequenced was CD4+ T cells sorted from PBMCs, taken roughly 45 days after the first yellow fever vaccination. The receptors come from a man aged 18 to 29 who received the YFV17D yellow fever vaccine.

The rearrangement links TRBV5-1 to TRBJ2-2, with 13 bases matching TRBD2. Germline trimming cut 3 bases from V and 1 base from J; bases unmatched to any gene: 6. Germline CDR1 and CDR2: SGHRS and YFSETQ. This CDR3 contains 18 residues. The CDR3 loop reads CASSSTSGGPLNTGELFF. The CDR3 nucleotides read TGCGCCAGCAGCTCGACTAGCGGGGGGCCTTTGAACACCGGGGAGCTGTTTTTT.

This clonotype was seen repeatedly, ten times or more. The chain links TRBV9 to TRBJ2-3; perhaps TRBD1 as D (6 bases). In germline, CDR1 is SGDLS, CDR2 YYNGEE. The CDR3 is 15 residues long. V shed 5 bases and J shed 0 bases, with 13 bases lying between them. CDR3 in DNA: TGTGCCAGCAGTTATAGAGGGGGTAGCACAGATACGCAGTATTTT. It is translated as CASSYRGGSTDTQYF.

This clonotype was observed at least ten times. This chain uses TRBV11-1 with TRBJ2-7; D is ambiguous. The CDR3 is made up of 14 amino acids. Trimming pared 1 base from V and 2 bases from J, leaving 9 bases between. Germline CDR1 and CDR2: SGHAT and FQDESV (reference sequence). The CDR3, as DNA: TGTGCCAGCAGCTTAGTGTACGGAGCCTACGAGCAGTACTTC. This gives the protein CASSLVYGAYEQYF.

This clonotype was detected only a few times. V gene TRBV4-1 combines with J gene TRBJ1-1; D not certain. Per the germline V gene, CDR1 is MGHRA and CDR2 is YSYEKL. Trimming pared 1 base from V and 4 bases from J, leaving 10 bases between. This CDR3 is 14 amino acids long. CDR3 nucleotides: TGCGCCAGCAGCCAAGCTTCACCTTTCACTGAAGCTTTCTTT. Translation gives CASSQASPFTEAFF.

This clonotype was recorded at least ten times. The chain links TRBV30 to TRBJ1-2; 7 bases fit TRBD1. This CDR3 spans 14 amino acids. Looked up from germline, CDR1 is GTSNPN and CDR2 is SVGIG (reference sequence). Trimming removed 3 bases from V and 2 bases from J; junction bases left unmatched: 6. The CDR3 is CAWSGQDSNYGYTF. The CDR3 coding sequence is TGTGCCTGGAGCGGACAGGATAGCAACTATGGCTACACCTTC.

This clonotype was seen many times. The gene calls are TRBV27 and TRBJ1-1; no clear D gene. Germline V gene data show CDR1 as MNHEY and CDR2 as SMNVEV (reference sequence). The CDR3 consists of 10 residues. V shed 8 bases and J shed 5 bases, with 6 bases lying between them. The CDR3 DNA reads TGTGCCAGCTTAACGACTGAAGCTTTCTTT. Protein: CASLTTEAFF.

The table lists this clonotype with many counts. A junction end diverges from the germline sequence, so it may reflect a read error. This chain links TRBV29-1 with TRBJ1-6; D is possibly TRBD1 (5 bases). Germline V gene sequence: CDR1 SQVTM, CDR2 ANQGSEA. CDR3 length: 13 residues. In DNA, the CDR3 is TGCAGCGTTCAAGACAGTTTTAATTCACCCCTCCACTTT. It codes for CSVQDSFNSPLHF.

This clonotype was observed at least ten times. The chain uses TRBV9 and TRBJ2-3; 7 nucleotides align to TRBD2. This CDR3 has 16 amino acids. V lost 4 bases, J lost 4 bases, and 12 bases stayed unmatched. CDR1 is SGDLS, CDR2 YYNGEE, per germline. The CDR3 here is CASSPRGSGAPDTQYF. The CDR3, as DNA: TGTGCCAGCAGCCCCCGGGGGAGCGGGGCCCCAGATACGCAGTATTTT.

This clonotype was seen repeatedly, ten times or more. The rearrangement uses TRBV29-1 and TRBJ1-2; perhaps TRBD1 as D (5 bases). Between the trimmed V and J ends, which lost 5 bases and 5 bases, there was a span of 15 bases. Germline V gene data show CDR1 as SQVTM and CDR2 as ANQGSEA. This CDR3 spans 13 amino acids. The CDR3 is CSVSGTLRYGYTF. CDR3 in DNA: TGCAGCGTTTCCGGGACGCTCCGATATGGCTACACCTTC.

About this clonotype itself: This sequence may be a read error, since a much larger clone differs from it by one base. V usage is TRBV7-2 and J usage is TRBJ2-2, with a tentative D call TRBD2 (5 bases). In germline, CDR1 is SGHTA, CDR2 FQGNSA. This CDR3 has 14 amino acids. The CDR3 coding sequence is TGTGCCTGCAGCTTAGAGGGCGGTACCGGGGAGCTGTTTTTT. It encodes CACSLEGGTGELFF.

This clonotype occurred many times. This chain connects TRBV2 to TRBJ2-2; the D is unclear. The length of the CDR3 is 13 residues. Germline V gives CDR1 SNHLY, CDR2 FYNNEI. V was trimmed by 8 bases and J by 4 bases, leaving 11 bases between them. For the CDR3, the DNA is TGTGCCAGCCGCCTGTCGGGCACCGGGGAGCTGTTTTTT. Protein: CASRLSGTGELFF.

This clonotype was seen at least ten times. The genes are TRBV29-1 and TRBJ1-1; 7 bases fit TRBD1. The CDR3 spans 15 residues. Germline lookup yields CDR1 SQVTM and CDR2 ANQGSEA. V trimming: 4 bases; J trimming: 4 bases; junction bases outside the gene matches: 12. CDR3 sequence: CSVGYTGDGTTEAFF. The CDR3 DNA is TGCAGCGTTGGCTATACAGGGGATGGTACCACTGAAGCTTTCTTT. Drawing the rest from reference TRBV29-1 and TRBJ1-1, the complete variable domain is SAVISQKPSRDICQRGTSLTIQCQVDSQVTMMFWYRQQPGQSLTLIATANQGSEATYESGFVIDKFPISRPNLTFSTLTVSNMSPEDSSIYLCSVGYTGDGTTEAFFGQGTRLTVV.

This clonotype was detected many times. This chain uses TRBV4-2 with TRBJ2-3; possibly TRBD2 for D (7 bases). Trimming pared 4 bases from V and 7 bases from J, leaving 18 bases between. From germline, CDR1 is LGHNA and CDR2 YNFKEQ. The CDR3 length is 15 residues. DNA of the CDR3: TGTGCCAGCAGCCGCCGCTGGGGGGGCACTAATACGCAGTATTTT. As protein: CASSRRWGGTNTQYF.

The V call is TRBV20-1, the J call TRBJ1-4; 9 bases are a match to TRBD1. The germline V gene has CDR1 DFQATT and CDR2 SNEGSKA (reference sequence). V lost 4 bases and J lost 3; bases outside the gene matches: 6. The CDR3 is 15 amino acids. Here the CDR3 DNA reads TGCAGTGCTACACAGGGGGCGCTGGCTAATGAAAAACTGTTTTTT. This encodes CSATQGALANEKLFF.

This clonotype has at least ten counts. The V call is TRBV24-1, the J call TRBJ2-1; 15 bases line up with TRBD2. V was pared by 2 bases and J by 5 bases, with 6 bases of the junction left unmatched. The CDR3 is 18 amino acids. Looked up from germline, CDR1 is KGHDR and CDR2 is SFDVKD. The CDR3 coding sequence is TGTGCCACCAGTGATTCGGGACTAGCGGGGGGATCGAACAATGAGCAGTTCTTC. Encoded protein: CATSDSGLAGGSNNEQFF.

This clonotype was seen ten or more times. The V and J genes are TRBV4-3 and TRBJ2-3; D may match TRBD1 or TRBD2 (5 bases each). CDR1 is LGHNA, CDR2 YSLEER, per germline. The germline V and J ends were trimmed by 1 base and 2 bases, with 22 bases remaining between them. This CDR3 has 19 amino acids. The CDR3 bases are TGCGCCAGCAGCCAAGGGGGGACCATACCTTCCCCCTTCACAGATACGCAGTATTTT. Translating it yields CASSQGGTIPSPFTDTQYF.

This clonotype was seen repeatedly, ten times or more. This chain connects TRBV9 to TRBJ2-7; D perhaps matches TRBD2 (6 bases). Trimming left V 0 bases short and J 6 bases short, with 7 bases between. The CDR3 has 12 residues. The germline CDR1 and CDR2 sequences are SGDLS and YYNGEE. This CDR3 reads CASSVVGGEQYF. CDR3 DNA sequence: TGTGCCAGCAGCGTAGTCGGGGGCGAGCAGTACTTC. Full variable domain (outside the CDR3, taken from reference TRBV9 and TRBJ2-7): DSGVTQTPKHLITATGQRVTLRCSPRSGDLSVYWYQQSLDQGLQFLIQYYNGEERAKGNILERFSAQQFPDLHSELNLSSLELGDSALYFCASSVVGGEQYFGPGTRLTVT.

This clonotype has ten or more counts. The gene calls are TRBV20-1 and TRBJ1-5; D is perhaps TRBD1 (5 bases). Germline CDR1 is DFQATT and CDR2 is SNEGSKA (reference sequence). V lost 1 base and J lost 12, with 10 bases in between. CDR3 length: 11 residues. The chain's CDR3 is CSARGDSLQHF. The CDR3 coding sequence is TGCAGTGCTAGAGGGGACTCGCTCCAGCATTTT.

This clonotype was seen repeatedly, ten times or more. The chain employs TRBV10-3 and TRBJ2-3, with a tentative D call TRBD1 (6 bases). There are 14 residues in the CDR3. V lost 4 bases to trimming and J lost 1 base, with 9 bases between them. Germline V gene lookup returns CDR1 ENHRY and CDR2 SYGVKD. The CDR3 nucleotides read TGTGCCATCAGTGTGGGGGCCGGCACAGATACGCAGTATTTT. It translates to CAISVGAGTDTQYF.

Only a few counts were recorded for this clonotype. The chain has TRBV2 and TRBJ2-3, with TRBD2 matching over 10 bases. The CDR3 contains 16 residues. The germline CDR1 and CDR2 sequences are SNHLY and FYNNEI. The V gene end was trimmed by 3 bases and the J gene end by 4 bases; junction bases not matched to a gene: 7. CDR3 loop: CASSEKLAGAPDTQYF. The CDR3 nucleotides are TGTGCCAGCAGTGAGAAGCTAGCGGGGGCACCAGATACGCAGTATTTT.

This clonotype was found many times. The genes are TRBV6-5 and TRBJ2-7; weak D call: TRBD2 (7 bases). The CDR3 contains 14 residues. CDR1 and CDR2 (germline): MNHEY, SVGAGI. Trimming cost V 6 bases and J 6 bases, with 18 bases left between them. In nucleotides, the CDR3 is TGTGCCAGCAGCCTTGGGGGGGGGGCCTCCGAGCAGTACGTC. The encoded protein is CASSLGGGASEQYV.

This clonotype occurred many times. V is TRBV5-4 and J is TRBJ1-1, with 8 bases identical to TRBD1. The CDR3 covers 15 residues. CDR1 and CDR2 from the germline V gene are SGHNT and YYREEE (reference sequence). Losses at the gene ends were 0 bases for V and 9 bases for J; bases not matched to a gene: 10. CDR3 residues: CASSLGRDRTSQAFF. Written as DNA, the CDR3 is TGTGCCAGCAGCTTGGGCAGGGACAGGACCTCGCAAGCTTTCTTT.

Only a few counts were recorded for this clonotype. This chain links TRBV20-1 with TRBJ2-7; D ambiguous. The CDR3 is made up of 11 amino acids. The germline V gene has CDR1 DFQATT and CDR2 SNEGSKA (reference sequence). Between the trimmed V and J ends, which lost 0 bases and 7 bases, there was a span of 7 bases. CDR3 sequence reads: CSARDPREQYF. The DNA of the CDR3 is TGCAGTGCTAGAGACCCGAGGGAGCAGTACTTC.

There are many counts of this clonotype. The chain employs TRBV5-6 and TRBJ2-7; D is undetermined. The CDR3 loop spans 12 amino acids. Deletions cut 4 bases from V and 6 bases from J, with 11 bases between. Germline CDR1 is SGHDT and CDR2 is YYEEEE. This CDR3 reads CASSQDRFEQYF. The CDR3 DNA sequence: TGTGCCAGCAGCCAGGACCGATTCGAGCAGTACTTC.

The sample holds many counts of this clonotype. The chain employs TRBV4-2 and TRBJ1-6, with no clear D. V was pared by 3 bases and J by 8 bases, with 17 bases between. This CDR3 is built from 16 residues. CDR1 is LGHNA and CDR2 is YNFKEQ in the germline V gene. CDR3 sequence (DNA): TGTGCCAGCAGCCACTCACAGCACGTCGAGGATTCACCCCTCCACTTT. Residues: CASSHSQHVEDSPLHF.

This clonotype was detected ten times or more. The chain combines TRBV9 with TRBJ1-3; weak D call: TRBD1 (5 bases). The CDR3 has 16 residues. V was pared by 0 bases and J by 7 bases, with 17 bases between. Germline V CDR1 and CDR2: SGDLS, YYNGEE. The CDR3 sequence: CASSVDGGTWGNTIYF. The CDR3 region has the DNA TGTGCCAGCAGCGTAGATGGCGGCACCTGGGGGAACACCATATATTTT.

This clonotype occurred many times. This sequence joins TRBV30 and TRBJ2-3; 9 nucleotides match TRBD2. The V and J ends lost 0 bases and 0 bases, in that order; junction bases with no gene match: 4. The CDR3 length is 16 residues. Per the germline V gene, CDR1 is GTSNPN and CDR2 is SVGIG (reference sequence). The CDR3 sequence: CAWSVWAGGSTDTQYF. Here the CDR3 DNA reads TGTGCCTGGAGTGTGTGGGCGGGGGGGAGCACAGATACGCAGTATTTT.

The chain is built from TRBV5-4 and TRBJ2-1, with 10 bases identical to TRBD1. Germline V gives CDR1 SGHNT, CDR2 YYREEE (reference sequence). The ends lost 0 bases at V and 6 bases at J; junction bases unmatched: 0. The CDR3 length is 14 residues. Here the CDR3 reads CASSLGDRGNEQFF. In nucleotides, the CDR3 is TGTGCCAGCAGCTTGGGGGACAGGGGCAATGAGCAGTTCTTC. Full variable domain (missing parts from reference TRBV5-4 and TRBJ2-1): ETGVTQSPTHLIKTRGQQVTLRCSSQSGHNTVSWYQQALGQGPQFIFQYYREEENGRGNFPPRFSGLQFPNYSSELNVNALELDDSALYLCASSLGDRGNEQFFGPGTRLTVL.

Many counts were recorded for this clonotype. V and J are TRBV6-5 and TRBJ1-3, with D uncertain. Germline assignment: CDR1 MNHEY and CDR2 SVGAGI. With 4 bases removed from V and 4 bases from J, the gap between germline ends came to 14 bases. The CDR3 has 15 amino acids. The CDR3, as DNA: TGTGCCAGCAGTTGGGGAACCCAACCGGGAAACACCATATATTTT. Amino acids: CASSWGTQPGNTIYF.

Concerning this clonotype itself: Sequence at one end of the junction differs from germline and may be a read error. V gene TRBV12-3 or TRBV12-4 combines with J gene TRBJ2-2, with 7 positions matching TRBD2. The CDR3 contains 15 residues. The CDR3 DNA is TGTGTCAGCAGTTCTCGCGGGAGGAACACCGGGGAGCTGTTTTTT. It is translated as CVSSSRGRNTGELFF.